Here is one T cell receptor (beta chain) with its context. Its specific antigen is unknown. The entry originates in a study of cytomegalovirus exposure and HLA in healthy donors (dated by TCRdb to about 2017). General notes on the study: An earlier analysis of some 600 of the donors reported approximately 260 Gb of sequence data and 117 million unique TCR beta sequences obtained from some 170 million T cells. In a later genetic analysis, genome-wide SNP genotypes for about 65% of the roughly 700 donors were used, and that subset was treated as a discovery cohort. Donor age, sex, ethnicity and CMV serostatus were compiled together with the repertoire data. Approximately 310 gigabases of sequencing data and approximately 93 million unique TCR sequences were included in an early release covering 550 to 800 HLA-typed donors. To decide whether each TCR beta V gene segment behaved as functional or pseudogenic, an earlier analysis of 587 of the donors relied on high-throughput TCR beta sequencing. The aim of the study was to test whether cataloging public T cell receptors could identify signatures of past pathogen exposure. Class I and class II HLA loci were covered by the typing at four-digit resolution. In addition to the first cohort of approximately 650 subjects, a separate validation cohort of 120 different subjects was used. Because of strong linkage in the cohort, roughly five DR-DQ haplotypes were treated as single units for association and clustering. Among the roughly 400 genotyped donors, more than 70% belonged to the genetic ancestry cluster associated with self-reported Caucasian donors. Rather than drawing on any new phenotypic data, the later analysis identified candidate immune exposures from TCR beta sequences and the way those sequences occurred across donors. Every repertoire in the discovery cohort had been generated on one and the same sequencing platform. A later analysis re-examined previously published TCR beta repertoires from more than 600 donors and added high-resolution HLA genotyping to investigate patterns of TCR occurrence. Typing coverage varied by locus: roughly 629-640 donors for A, B, C, DRB1 and DQB1; approximately 560 for DQA1; approximately 570 for DPA1; approximately 490 for DPB1. Among about 370 genotyped donors of the cohort, an average of roughly 230,000 unique TCR beta nucleotide sequences was sequenced per donor, of which about 20% were non-productive. High-throughput TCR immunosequencing, statistical association of individual TCRs with disease status, and machine learning were combined to predict cytomegalovirus infection status. The T cell repertoires of roughly 660 subjects were profiled by immunosequencing and related to cytomegalovirus serostatus.

Preparation of the library involved the immunoSEQ multiplex PCR assay. For the multiplex PCR, a mixture combining 60 forward primers for TCR Vbeta segments and 13 reverse primers for TCR Jbeta segments was used. Amplification of the CDR3 region of rearranged TCR beta genes was performed with a multiplex PCR assay on genomic DNA. The amplified TCR beta libraries were sequenced on the Illumina HiSeq System as 87-base-pair reads. The source study handled its data this way. Across the 500 to 750 repertoires, a later analysis counted some 80 million unique TCR beta chains, 9.5 million to 13 million of which were shared by at least two donors. A nearest-neighbor algorithm error-corrected the raw reads and collapsed the reads into unique sequences, merging closely related sequences to remove PCR and sequencing errors. To assign V, D and J gene segments, CDR3 sequences were aligned to IMGT reference sequences. For a sequence to be retained, at least a six-nucleotide match to both a V gene segment and a J gene segment was required. A rearrangement was called productive if the CDR3 had no stop codons and remained in frame with V and J, and every other rearrangement was called non-productive. CDR3 was defined by IMGT convention, running from the second conserved V-encoded cysteine to the conserved J-encoded phenylalanine. Sequences without an unambiguous match to a single V gene segment were excluded from the earlier analysis of approximately 560 of the donors. An earlier analysis of a few hundred of the donors called V segments functional above 56.7% productive rearrangements and segregating when the between-donor standard deviation exceeded 5%. To diagnose cytomegalovirus status from the catalog of TCR beta chain sequences, a statistical classification framework was built. In a later analysis, TCR nucleotide sequences were compared against IMGT/GENE-DB human TR gene sequences so that V and J genes could be assigned. In a later analysis, CDR3 sequences and most-parsimonious VDJ recombination scenarios were assigned using the TCRdist pipeline. In a later analysis, each TCR beta chain was defined by its CDR3 amino acid sequence together with its V-gene family, and reads lacking a unique V-gene family were excluded. In a later analysis, fewer than 650 highly shared, low-generation-probability nucleotide sequences were removed to address suspected cross-contamination and a sequencing artifact. For each public chain, a later analysis derived a clonal expansion index from normalized ranks of inferred template counts within each repertoire. Generation probabilities in a later analysis came from a VDJ recombination model fitted to out-of-frame rearrangements, and those results were checked against IGoR. Hypergeometric tests were used in a later analysis to score TCR-TCR, TCR-HLA and TCR-CMV co-occurrence, with a repertoire-size bias correction applied to the TCR pairs. False discovery rates were estimated in a later analysis by permuting HLA or CMV assignments 20 times. In a later analysis, co-occurring TCRs were grouped with DBSCAN, and TCRdist sequence similarity was added when clustering was performed within HLA-allele-positive subsets. Co-occurrence clustering excluded repertoires with fewer than 30,000 or more than 120,000 public chains, plus five with anomalous nucleotide sharing. The table was pulled from immuneACCESS by TCRdb, which kept in-frame rearrangements only. Such tables lose some clones; where checked, under half of the loss comes from unresolved V genes, and the rest has no known cause. V and J calls plus clone size are reproduced from that table; the DNA served to infer D and trimming. This sample's clone table shows some 150,000 clones. The biggest ten clones account for roughly 0.83% of the sample.

What the work shows at the level of the full study, not this receptor alone: Specific HLA alleles were associated with roughly 16,000 TCR beta sequences at a false discovery rate of 0.05 in a later analysis. Several of the top co-occurrence clusters appeared to be linked to parvovirus B19, influenza, CMV and Epstein-Barr virus, according to a later analysis. It was suggested by the authors that the approach could potentially be generalized to other disease states and immunological phenotypes. In a later genetic analysis, fewer N-insertions in productive TCRs were reported among donors in an Asian-associated ancestry cluster than the roughly 700-donor mean. Sequencing depth was assumed to be roughly uniform across donors in the presence/absence analyses, though that assumption may not hold. In an earlier analysis of 587 of the donors, most TCR beta V segments appeared in productive rearrangements about 87% or about 30% of the time, broadly matching IMGT annotations. While some public TCRs were present in many individuals, most TCR sequences turned up only very rarely across donors. In a later analysis, HLA-associated TCR beta chains were found to be more clonally expanded and to have lower generation probabilities than equally common non-associated chains. The 87-base-pair reads could not distinguish some IMGT-functional V segments, including TRBV6-2 and TRBV6-3, so those segments were excluded. This cohort had only TCR beta chains sequenced, and the lack of alpha or paired-chain data limited which features could be detected. Linkage disequilibrium might explain the correlated functional status among segregating V segments, but an unknown experimental factor could not be excluded. HLA typing was unavailable for some donors at each locus, so association tests used only the typed subset. A further reported finding was that TCR beta sequences accurately predicted the HLA-A and HLA-B alleles for most subjects in the first cohort. Because counts were too low, roughly 18 rarely observed V segments, including chromosome 9 orphons, were left out of the earlier analysis of 500 to 750 of the donors. A group of highly shared sequence variants was considered likely to be a technical artifact of the sequencing pipeline. Immune exposure information for the cohort was limited to CMV serostatus. In vitro tests confirmed that a few of the cytomegalovirus-associated TCR beta chains recognize cytomegalovirus antigens. The classifier was reported to diagnose cytomegalovirus status with high specificity and sensitivity in both the original cohort and the validation cohort. The study gave a list of under 200 TCR beta chains associated with cytomegalovirus. According to a later analysis, TCR association rates differed among HLA loci, with DRB1 alleles showing the most associated TCRs and HLA-C alleles showing the fewest. Most CMV-associated TCR beta chains appeared to be HLA-restricted in a later analysis, and the HLA associations seemed to be driven largely by CMV exposure. A later genetic analysis associated a missense DCLRE1C variant with V-gene and J-gene trimming of TCR beta chains, and an independent cohort replicated the association. Assigning TCR associations to individual alleles was difficult when HLA alleles, especially DR and DQ, strongly co-occurred.

V is pruned by 5 bases and J by 8 bases, leaving 6 bases of the junction without a gene match. The CDR3 has 13 amino acids, counting the end cysteine and phenylalanine. CDR3 DNA is the only sequence kept; it has 39 bases, read in frame from the first base. CDR1 and CDR2 are drawn from the germline V gene: SQVTM, ANQGSEA. In total, roughly 670 healthy bone marrow donors made up the cohort. All cohort members were sampled while nominally healthy, although unrecorded immune exposures were likely present. The donor tested CMV seropositive, placing the donor among the roughly 270 seropositive members of the cohort. Each donor provided a peripheral blood sample, and peripheral blood mononuclear cells were used for TCR beta sequencing. The Qiagen DNeasy Blood Extraction Kit was used to extract genomic DNA from the blood cell samples.

Material: PBMCs. The source is a woman aged 18-35 years in good health and CMV-seropositive. In this chain, TRBV29-1 is recombined with TRBJ1-4, and TRBD1 aligns with 9 junction nucleotides. The CDR3 sequence is CSVTGTGNEKLFF. Here is the DNA: TGCAGCGTTACCGGGACAGGGAACGAAAAACTGTTTTTT.